The 30 T cell receptor beta chains below were found in one sample sequenced in a study of OX40 agonist ivuxolimab in advanced cancers. Generated by immunoSEQ multiplex PCR, the TCRdb table keeps only in-frame clones and is missing some. The sample lists approximately 33,000 clones; around nine tenths were seen once. The source material was CD4+ or CD8+ T cells sorted from blood, sampled in a trial of the OX40 agonist ivuxolimab. All receptors come from an adult with an advanced solid tumor such as melanoma, head and neck, liver or kidney cancer.

This clone was observed once. This chain uses TRBV19 with TRBJ2-7; 10 nucleotides align to TRBD1. With 1 base clipped from V and 2 bases from J, the junction kept 5 bases outside the gene matches. This CDR3 has 16 amino acids. Germline CDR1 LNHDA, CDR2 SQIVND (reference sequence). CDR3 sequence: CASSIGYGQGAYEQYF. The CDR3 DNA sequence: TGTGCCAGTAGTATAGGATACGGACAGGGGGCCTACGAGCAGTACTTC.

The chain has TRBV5-6 and TRBJ2-1; 10 nucleotides agree with TRBD2. Germline assignment: CDR1 SGHDT and CDR2 YYEEEE. V was pared by 2 bases and J by 8 bases, with 1 base of the junction left unmatched. The CDR3 runs to 13 residues. The CDR3 loop reads CASSFGTSDEQFF. The CDR3 DNA follows: TGTGCCAGCAGCTTCGGGACTAGCGATGAGCAGTTCTTC.

This clone was seen a handful of times. The chain links TRBV5-1 to TRBJ2-7; D is unresolved. CDR3 size: 14 residues. From germline, CDR1 is SGHRS and CDR2 YFSETQ. V lost 5 bases and J lost 7, with 19 bases in between. The chain's CDR3 is CASSYLGPGTEQYF. Written as DNA, the CDR3 is TGCGCCAGCAGTTACTTGGGTCCAGGAACGGAGCAGTACTTC.

This chain connects TRBV7-6 to TRBJ2-1; D is unresolved. CDR3 length: 12 residues. The germline CDR1 and CDR2 sequences are SGHVS and FNYEAQ. The ends were cut back, 5 bases at V and 7 bases at J, with 9 bases in the middle. CDR3 in DNA: TGTGCCAGCAGCCATACCCTTAATGAGCAGTTCTTC. Protein product: CASSHTLNEQFF.

The CDR3: CASSEVGQGNSPLHF. The CDR3 region has the DNA TGTGCCAGCAGTGAGGTCGGACAGGGTAATTCACCCCTCCACTTT. The chain is built from TRBV2 and TRBJ1-6, with 8 bases fitting TRBD1. CDR1 and CDR2 (germline): SNHLY, FYNNEI. This CDR3 is 15 amino acids long. J lost 6 bases, V lost 3 bases, and 4 bases had no gene match.

J is TRBJ2-7 and V is TRBV15, with D tentatively TRBD1 (5 bases). V was pared by 0 bases and J by 6 bases, with 15 bases between. Per germline, CDR1 LNHNV and CDR2 YYDKDF (reference sequence). The CDR3 totals 15 residues. The CDR3 protein is CATSRDHPGLGEQYF. The CDR3 DNA reads TGTGCCACCAGCAGAGATCACCCAGGGCTTGGCGAGCAGTACTTC.

This chain links TRBV6-4 with TRBJ2-1; 7 positions agree with TRBD1. V lost 6 bases and J lost 3; bases outside the gene matches: 2. Germline V CDR1 and CDR2: MRHNA, SNTAGT. The CDR3 runs 13 residues. The CDR3, as DNA: TGTGCCAGCAGGGGGGACAGCTACAATGAGCAGTTCTTC. Translating it yields CASRGDSYNEQFF.

The chain combines TRBV6-1 with TRBJ2-1; the D gene is possibly TRBD1 (6 bases). CDR3 length equals 15 residues. CDR1 is MNHNS and CDR2 is SASEGT in the germline V gene. V was cut by 3 bases and J by 3 bases, with 12 bases left in between. CDR3 nucleotides: TGTGCCAGCAGTGAGGTTGGGGACAACTACAATGAGCAGTTCTTC. Its translation is CASSEVGDNYNEQFF.

This clone has only one observation. For the CDR3, the DNA is TGTGCCAGCAGCTCAAACATGTATAATTCACCCCTCCACTTT. This translates into CASSSNMYNSPLHF. The J gene is TRBJ1-6, the V gene TRBV5-6; D remains ambiguous. Per the germline V gene, CDR1 is SGHDT and CDR2 is YYEEEE. V lost 3 bases and J lost 4, with 8 bases in between. The CDR3 has 14 amino acids.

V gene TRBV5-4 combines with J gene TRBJ2-3, with a weak D call TRBD1 (5 bases). V shed 2 bases and J shed 4 bases, with 11 bases lying between them. The CDR3 consists of 14 residues. The germline CDR1 and CDR2 sequences are SGHNT and YYREEE (reference sequence). CDR3 region: CASSFQEGADTQYF. The CDR3 nucleotides read TGTGCCAGCAGCTTCCAGGAAGGGGCAGATACGCAGTATTTT.

This clone rates as medium-sized (0.01 to 0.1%). The chain carries TRBV19 and TRBJ2-7; TRBD1 is a possible D gene (6 bases). This CDR3 contains 16 residues. Trimming took off 5 bases at V and 4 bases at J, with 21 bases between the two ends. Germline V gene sequence: CDR1 LNHDA, CDR2 SQIVND (reference sequence). CDR3 sequence (DNA): TGTGCCAGTAGTGCCGGACAGCATTCGGGATTTTACGAGCAGTACTTC. Protein: CASSAGQHSGFYEQYF.

The chain joins TRBV9 to TRBJ2-7; D remains ambiguous. This CDR3 contains 14 residues. The germline CDR1 and CDR2 sequences are SGDLS and YYNGEE. V was clipped by 2 bases and J by 0 bases, with 9 bases between them. The CDR3 nucleotides read TGTGCCAGCAGCGTTCAAGACATCTCCTACGAGCAGTACTTC. Residues: CASSVQDISYEQYF.

This clone was seen just once. The gene calls are TRBV27 and TRBJ2-5, with 8 bases identical to TRBD2. The CDR3 is made up of 15 amino acids. Germline V gene sequence: CDR1 MNHEY, CDR2 SMNVEV (reference sequence). V dropped 5 bases and J dropped 5; count of bases not matched to a gene: 10. CDR3 loop: CASSTTGGPKETQYF. CDR3 nucleotide sequence: TGTGCCAGCAGTACCACGGGGGGGCCGAAGGAGACCCAGTACTTC.

The rearrangement joins TRBV30 to TRBJ2-7; 10 bases line up with TRBD1. CDR1 is GTSNPN, CDR2 SVGIG, per germline (reference sequence). V lost 3 bases, J lost 2 bases, and 10 bases stayed unmatched. This CDR3 contains 16 residues. This CDR3 is CAWRPLRDRGAYEQYF. CDR3 in DNA: TGTGCCTGGAGGCCCTTGAGGGACAGGGGTGCCTACGAGCAGTACTTC.

The gene calls are TRBV2 and TRBJ1-2; D gene ambiguous. Germline lookup yields CDR1 SNHLY and CDR2 FYNNEI. The CDR3 is 17 amino acids. V lost 0 bases and J lost 4, with 18 bases in between. CDR3 nucleotides: TGTGCCAGCAGTGAAGCGCTTTCAGGTCCGGGGAGCTATGGCTACACCTTC. It specifies CASSEALSGPGSYGYTF. The full variable domain, its missing parts supplied by reference TRBV2 and TRBJ1-2, is EPEVTQTPSHQVTQMGQEVILRCVPISNHLYFYWYRQILGQKVEFLVSFYNNEISEKSEIFDDQFSVERPDGSNFTLKIRSTKLEDSAMYFCASSEALSGPGSYGYTFGSGTRLTVV.

This chain links TRBV10-3 with TRBJ2-1, with 9 bases aligning to TRBD1. This CDR3 comprises 20 residues. After removal of 6 bases from V and 0 bases from J, the junction contained 18 bases not matched to a gene. Germline V gene lookup returns CDR1 ENHRY and CDR2 SYGVKD. The CDR3 loop reads CAISVTGTGSLPSSYNEQFF. The CDR3 region has the DNA TGTGCCATCAGCGTTACCGGGACAGGGTCCCTCCCAAGCTCCTACAATGAGCAGTTCTTC.

This clone was counted a few times. This chain joins TRBV4-1 and TRBJ1-2, with unresolved D. The germline V gene has CDR1 MGHRA and CDR2 YSYEKL. V was pared by 1 base and J by 8 bases, with 5 bases between. The CDR3 is 11 amino acids. The CDR3 region is CASSQGGGYTF. In DNA form, the CDR3 reads TGCGCCAGCAGCCAAGGTGGAGGCTACACCTTC.

The chain carries TRBV27 and TRBJ2-7; the match to TRBD2 covers 13 bases. CDR1 is MNHEY, CDR2 SMNVEV, per germline (reference sequence). CDR3 length: 15 residues. The J segment lost 6 bases and the V segment lost 6 bases, leaving 8 bases of the junction unmatched. The CDR3 spells CASSPRTSGSSEQYF. CDR3 nucleotide sequence: TGTGCCAGCAGCCCACGGACTAGCGGGAGTTCCGAGCAGTACTTC.

V gene TRBV28 combines with J gene TRBJ2-1, with 9 bases lining up with TRBD2. This CDR3 spans 16 amino acids. J was trimmed by 4 bases and V by 5 bases; bases with no gene match: 9. CDR1 and CDR2 (germline): MDHEN, SYDVKM. The CDR3: CASSPLAGSIYNEQFF. The CDR3 nucleotides read TGTGCCAGCAGTCCCCTAGCGGGAAGTATTTACAATGAGCAGTTCTTC.

The chain recombines TRBV13 with TRBJ1-2; TRBD1 agrees at 7 bases. CDR3 length: 15 residues. Trimming at V came to 5 bases and at J to 4 bases, leaving 10 bases not matched to a gene. CDR1 and CDR2 from the germline V gene are PRHDT and FYEKMQ (reference sequence). CDR3 region: CASSLSERGPYGYTF. For the CDR3, the DNA is TGTGCCAGCAGCCTTAGCGAAAGGGGGCCCTATGGCTACACCTTC.

V gene TRBV28 combines with J gene TRBJ2-7; TRBD1 might be the D (6 bases). CDR3 length equals 12 residues. Per the germline V gene, CDR1 is MDHEN and CDR2 is SYDVKM. The germline V and J ends were trimmed by 3 bases and 6 bases, with 9 bases remaining between them. For the CDR3, the DNA is TGTGCCAGCAGTTTGTTCAGGGGCGAGCAGTACTTC. This sequence encodes CASSLFRGEQYF.

This chain joins TRBV5-1 and TRBJ2-7; 10 bases are a match to TRBD1. The germline gives CDR1 SGHRS, CDR2 YFSETQ. The CDR3 is made up of 15 amino acids. The V gene end was trimmed by 0 bases and the J gene end by 2 bases; junction bases not matched to a gene: 2. The CDR3: CASSLAGTGAYEQYF. In DNA, the CDR3 is TGCGCCAGCAGCTTGGCCGGGACAGGGGCCTACGAGCAGTACTTC.

The rearrangement joins TRBV7-9 to TRBJ2-3; maybe TRBD2 (6 bases). Between the trimmed V and J ends, which lost 3 bases and 6 bases, there was a span of 16 bases. The V gene's germline CDR1 is SEHNR and CDR2 FQNEAQ (reference sequence). The CDR3 is made up of 15 amino acids. CDR3 amino acids: CASSFSSGMKDTQYF. CDR3 nucleotide sequence: TGTGCCAGCAGCTTTAGTAGCGGCATGAAGGATACGCAGTATTTT.

The genes are TRBV9 and TRBJ2-5; 10 bases match TRBD2. This CDR3 spans 16 amino acids. Germline V gives CDR1 SGDLS, CDR2 YYNGEE. After removal of 4 bases from V and 2 bases from J, the junction contained 8 bases not matched to a gene. CDR3: CASSIHSGGPQETQYF. Here the CDR3 DNA reads TGTGCCAGCAGCATCCATAGCGGGGGGCCACAAGAGACCCAGTACTTC.

V gene TRBV5-1 combines with J gene TRBJ2-7; no firm D call. The germline V and J ends were trimmed by 4 bases and 1 base, with 18 bases remaining between them. Germline-derived CDR1 and CDR2 are SGHRS and YFSETQ. The CDR3 has 16 residues. The CDR3 DNA sequence: TGCGCCAGCAGCCGCGCCGGCAATGTCGTATCCTACGAGCAGTACTTC. This codes for CASSRAGNVVSYEQYF. The variable domain in full, completed from reference TRBV5-1 and TRBJ2-7, reads KAGVTQTPRYLIKTRGQQVTLSCSPISGHRSVSWYQQTPGQGLQFLFEYFSETQRNKGNFPGRFSGRQFSNSRSEMNVSTLELGDSALYLCASSRAGNVVSYEQYFGPGTRLTVT.

This chain joins TRBV9 and TRBJ2-7, with 10 bases identical to TRBD2. CDR1 is SGDLS and CDR2 is YYNGEE in the germline V gene. The CDR3 has 15 residues. The ends lost 3 bases at V and 2 bases at J; junction bases unmatched: 5. The CDR3 bases are TGTGCCAGCAGCGCCACTAGCGGGATAGCCTACGAGCAGTACTTC. Translated, it gives CASSATSGIAYEQYF. Full variable domain (remainder filled in from reference TRBV9 and TRBJ2-7): DSGVTQTPKHLITATGQRVTLRCSPRSGDLSVYWYQQSLDQGLQFLIQYYNGEERAKGNILERFSAQQFPDLHSELNLSSLELGDSALYFCASSATSGIAYEQYFGPGTRLTVT.

This clone was counted only a few times. One end of the junction is discordant with germline, which a read error may explain. CDR3 in amino acids: CASSPIGRRAF. The CDR3, as DNA: TGTGCCAGCAGCCCTATAGGCAGGCGGGCCTTT. J is TRBJ1-1 and V is TRBV7-3; no clear D. CDR1 SGHTA and CDR2 FQGTGA come from the germline V gene. The CDR3 runs to 11 residues.

V is TRBV7-9 and J is TRBJ2-1; 8 bases agree with TRBD1. The germline CDR1 and CDR2 sequences are SEHNR and FQNEAQ (reference sequence). CDR3 length equals 17 residues. The trim removed 6 bases at V and 6 bases at J, leaving 16 bases unmatched. The CDR3 sequence: CASRWEQGARNPNEQFF. The CDR3 coding sequence is TGTGCCAGCAGGTGGGAGCAGGGGGCGCGGAACCCCAATGAGCAGTTCTTC.

The rearrangement uses TRBV13 and TRBJ1-3, with D tentatively TRBD1 (5 bases). V was clipped by 6 bases and J by 2 bases, with 14 bases between them. The germline gives CDR1 PRHDT, CDR2 FYEKMQ (reference sequence). This CDR3 comprises 15 residues. The CDR3 DNA reads TGTGCCAGCAGTTTTTCCGACAGCGCTGGAAACACCATATATTTT. It is translated as CASSFSDSAGNTIYF.

This chain connects TRBV6-4 to TRBJ2-1; no clear D gene. This CDR3 comprises 13 residues. Germline V gene lookup returns CDR1 MRHNA and CDR2 SNTAGT. With 0 bases removed from V and 3 bases from J, the gap between germline ends came to 3 bases. The CDR3 DNA reads as TGTGCCAGCAGTGACTCGGGCTACAATGAGCAGTTCTTC. Translated: CASSDSGYNEQFF.